This T cell receptor (beta chain) was found in a study of T cell repertoires in cytomegalovirus infection. Study-wide results and caveats: CMV carriers with the relevant HLA were identified by cumulative public TCR beta family frequency. In two of eight donors, the top clonotype was HLA-C-restricted CMV-specific.

TCRdb recomputed calls from the reads with MiXCR, one row per CDR3 protein. The data show under 850,000 distinct CDR3 sequences, with 35% seen just once and under 3.5% held by the top ten. This clonotype turned up a few times. What it binds is unknown. Input material: PBMCs. The TCR comes from a human donor in good health (CMV status not recorded). Some clones in this sample may be carry-over from other donors' samples.

This chain's CDR3 is CSARAAALMNTEAFF. CDR3 sequence (DNA): TGCAGTGCTAGAGCGGCAGCCTTAATGAACACTGAAGCTTTCTTT. The rearrangement joins TRBV20-1 to TRBJ1-1; unclear D gene. The V end lost 1 base, the J end lost 0 bases, and 12 bases lay between the germline ends. The CDR3 totals 15 residues. Germline CDR1 is DFQATT and CDR2 is SNEGSKA (reference sequence).